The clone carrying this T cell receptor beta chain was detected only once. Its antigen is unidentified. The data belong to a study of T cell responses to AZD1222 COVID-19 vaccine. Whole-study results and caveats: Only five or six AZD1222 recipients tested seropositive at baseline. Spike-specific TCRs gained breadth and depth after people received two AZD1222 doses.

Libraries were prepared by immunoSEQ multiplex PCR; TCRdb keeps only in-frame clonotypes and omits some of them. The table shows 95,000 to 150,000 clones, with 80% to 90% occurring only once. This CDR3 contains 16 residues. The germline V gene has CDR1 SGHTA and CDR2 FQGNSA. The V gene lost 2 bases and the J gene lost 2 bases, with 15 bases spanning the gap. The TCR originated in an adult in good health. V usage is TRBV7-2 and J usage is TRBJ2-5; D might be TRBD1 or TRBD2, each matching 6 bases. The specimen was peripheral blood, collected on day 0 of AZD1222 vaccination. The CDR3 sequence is CASSLLGGRGQETQYF. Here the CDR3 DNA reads TGTGCCAGCAGCTTACTTGGGGGGCGGGGTCAAGAGACCCAGTACTTC.